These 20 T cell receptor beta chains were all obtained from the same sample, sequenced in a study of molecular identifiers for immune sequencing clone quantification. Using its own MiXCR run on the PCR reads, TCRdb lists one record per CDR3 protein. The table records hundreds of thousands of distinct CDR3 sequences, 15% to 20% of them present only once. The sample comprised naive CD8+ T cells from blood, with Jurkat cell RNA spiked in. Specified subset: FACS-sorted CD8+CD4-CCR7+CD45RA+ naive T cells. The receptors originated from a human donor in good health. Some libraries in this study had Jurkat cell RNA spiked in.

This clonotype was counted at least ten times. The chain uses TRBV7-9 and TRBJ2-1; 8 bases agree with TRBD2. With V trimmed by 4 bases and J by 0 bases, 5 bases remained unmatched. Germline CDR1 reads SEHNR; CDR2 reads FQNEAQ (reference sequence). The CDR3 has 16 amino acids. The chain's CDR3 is CASSSQAGGSYNEQFF. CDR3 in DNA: TGTGCCAGCAGCTCCCAGGCGGGGGGCTCCTACAATGAGCAGTTCTTC.

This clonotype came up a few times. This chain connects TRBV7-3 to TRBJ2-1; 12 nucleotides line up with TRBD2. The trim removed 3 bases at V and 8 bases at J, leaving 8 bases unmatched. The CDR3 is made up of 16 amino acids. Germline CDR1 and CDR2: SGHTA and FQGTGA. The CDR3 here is CASSFSGTSGFDEQFF. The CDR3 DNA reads TGTGCCAGCAGCTTCTCCGGGACTAGCGGGTTTGATGAGCAGTTCTTC.

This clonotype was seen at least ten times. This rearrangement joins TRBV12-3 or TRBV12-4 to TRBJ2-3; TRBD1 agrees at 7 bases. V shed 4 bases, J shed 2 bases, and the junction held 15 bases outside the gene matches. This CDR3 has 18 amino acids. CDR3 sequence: CASSSHPGQNPSTDTQYF. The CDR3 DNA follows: TGTGCCAGCAGTTCCCACCCGGGACAGAATCCCTCCACAGATACGCAGTATTTT.

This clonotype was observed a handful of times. The CDR3 protein is CASSYGTGMEMAEAFF. In DNA form, the CDR3 reads TGTGCCAGCAGTTACGGGACAGGAATGGAAATGGCTGAAGCTTTCTTT. The genes are TRBV2 and TRBJ1-1; 8 bases map to TRBD1. V lost 5 bases and J lost 6; bases outside the gene matches: 14. This CDR3 has 16 residues. The germline gives CDR1 SNHLY, CDR2 FYNNEI.

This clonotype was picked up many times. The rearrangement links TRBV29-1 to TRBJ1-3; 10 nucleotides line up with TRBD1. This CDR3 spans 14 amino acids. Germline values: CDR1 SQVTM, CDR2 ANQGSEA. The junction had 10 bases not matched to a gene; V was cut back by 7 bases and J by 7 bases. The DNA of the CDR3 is TGCAGCGCTCTAGGGGGGGGACAGGGGAACACCATATATTTT. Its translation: CSALGGGQGNTIYF.

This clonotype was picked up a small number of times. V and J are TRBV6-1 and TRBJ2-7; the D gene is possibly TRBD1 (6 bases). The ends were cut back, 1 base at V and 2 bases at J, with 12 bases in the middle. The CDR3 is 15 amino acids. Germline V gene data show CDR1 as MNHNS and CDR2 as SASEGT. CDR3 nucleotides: TGTGCCAGCAGTGAAGACAGGGCCGGAGCCTACGAGCAGTACTTC. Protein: CASSEDRAGAYEQYF.

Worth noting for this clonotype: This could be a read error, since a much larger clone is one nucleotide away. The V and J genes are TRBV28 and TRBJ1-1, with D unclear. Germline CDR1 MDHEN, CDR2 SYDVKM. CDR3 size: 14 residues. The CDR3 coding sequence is TGTGCCAGCAGTCCCCCTGACTCGAACACTGAAGCTCTCTTT. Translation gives CASSPPDSNTEALF.

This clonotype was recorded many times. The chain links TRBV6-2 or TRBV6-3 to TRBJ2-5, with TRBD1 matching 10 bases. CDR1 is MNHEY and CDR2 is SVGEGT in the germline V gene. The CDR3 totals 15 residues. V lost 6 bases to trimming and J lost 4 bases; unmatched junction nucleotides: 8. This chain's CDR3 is CASRSDRGRGETQYF. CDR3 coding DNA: TGTGCCAGCAGAAGTGACAGGGGGCGCGGAGAGACCCAGTACTTC.

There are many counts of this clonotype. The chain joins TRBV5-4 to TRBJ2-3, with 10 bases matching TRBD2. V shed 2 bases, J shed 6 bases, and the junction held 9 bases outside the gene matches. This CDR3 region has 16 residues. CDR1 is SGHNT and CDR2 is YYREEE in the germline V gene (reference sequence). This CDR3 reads CASSFTTSGPRDTQYF. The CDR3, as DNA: TGTGCCAGCAGCTTTACGACTAGCGGGCCGCGGGATACGCAGTATTTT. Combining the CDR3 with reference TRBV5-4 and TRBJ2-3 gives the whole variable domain ETGVTQSPTHLIKTRGQQVTLRCSSQSGHNTVSWYQQALGQGPQFIFQYYREEENGRGNFPPRFSGLQFPNYSSELNVNALELDDSALYLCASSFTTSGPRDTQYFGPGTRLTVL.

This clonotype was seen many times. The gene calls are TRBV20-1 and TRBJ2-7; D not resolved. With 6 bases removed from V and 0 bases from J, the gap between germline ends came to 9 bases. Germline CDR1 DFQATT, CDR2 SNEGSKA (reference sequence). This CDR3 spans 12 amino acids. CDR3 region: CSADEYSYEQYF. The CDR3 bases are TGCAGTGCCGACGAGTACTCCTACGAGCAGTACTTC.

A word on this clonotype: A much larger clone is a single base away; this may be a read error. CDR3 region: CASSFSAIVQYF. CDR3 nucleotides: TGTGCCAGCAGCTTTTCTGCGATCGTGCAGTACTTC. The chain employs TRBV11-2 and TRBJ2-7; D remains unclear. The ends were cut back, 3 bases at V and 9 bases at J, with 12 bases in the middle. The CDR3 has 12 residues. Germline CDR1 and CDR2: SGHAT and FQNNGV.

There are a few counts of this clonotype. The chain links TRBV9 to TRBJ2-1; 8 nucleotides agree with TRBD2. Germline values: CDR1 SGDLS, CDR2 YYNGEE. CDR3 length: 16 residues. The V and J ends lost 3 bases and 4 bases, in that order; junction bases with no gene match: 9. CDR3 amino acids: CASSAVWAGGYNEQFF. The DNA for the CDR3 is TGTGCCAGCAGCGCCGTATGGGCGGGAGGTTACAATGAGCAGTTCTTC.

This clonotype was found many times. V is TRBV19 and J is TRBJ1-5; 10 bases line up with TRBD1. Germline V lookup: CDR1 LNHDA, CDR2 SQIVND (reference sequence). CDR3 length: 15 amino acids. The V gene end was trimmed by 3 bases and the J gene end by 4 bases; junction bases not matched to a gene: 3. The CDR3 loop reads CASSIGQGENQPQHF. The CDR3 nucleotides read TGTGCCAGTAGTATTGGACAGGGGGAAAATCAGCCCCAGCATTTT.

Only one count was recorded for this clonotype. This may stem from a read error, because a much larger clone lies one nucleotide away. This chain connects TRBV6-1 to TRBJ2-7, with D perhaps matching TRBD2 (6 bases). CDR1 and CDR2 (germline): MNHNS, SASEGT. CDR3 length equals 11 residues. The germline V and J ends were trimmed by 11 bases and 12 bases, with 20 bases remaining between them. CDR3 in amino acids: CAGITGVGRYF. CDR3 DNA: TGTGCCGGGATTACGGGGGTCGGGCGGTACTTC.

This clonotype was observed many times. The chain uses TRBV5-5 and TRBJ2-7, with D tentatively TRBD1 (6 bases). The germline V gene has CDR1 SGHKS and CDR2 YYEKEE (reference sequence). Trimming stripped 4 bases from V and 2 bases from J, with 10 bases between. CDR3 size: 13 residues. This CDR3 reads CASSTGSPYEQYF. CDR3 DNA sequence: TGTGCCAGCAGCACAGGGTCGCCCTACGAGCAGTACTTC.

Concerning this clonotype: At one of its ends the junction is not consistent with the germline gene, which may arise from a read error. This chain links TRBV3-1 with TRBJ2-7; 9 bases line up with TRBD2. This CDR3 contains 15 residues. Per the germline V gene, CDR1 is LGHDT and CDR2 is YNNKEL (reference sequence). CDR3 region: CASSHRLAATYGQYF. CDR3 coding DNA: TGTGCCAGCAGCCATCGACTAGCGGCTACCTACGGGCAGTACTTC.

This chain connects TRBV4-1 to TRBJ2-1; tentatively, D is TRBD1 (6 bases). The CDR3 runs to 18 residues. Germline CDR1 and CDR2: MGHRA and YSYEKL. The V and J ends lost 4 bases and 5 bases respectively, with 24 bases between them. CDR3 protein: CASSPQGRAFERDNEQFF. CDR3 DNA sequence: TGCGCCAGCAGCCCACAGGGCCGGGCGTTTGAACGGGACAATGAGCAGTTCTTC.

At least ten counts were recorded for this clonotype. CDR3 region: CASSVGGGLLADTQYF. In nucleotides, the CDR3 is TGTGCCAGCAGCGTAGGTGGAGGGCTCCTCGCAGATACGCAGTATTTT. The chain couples TRBV9 to TRBJ2-3; D perhaps matches TRBD2 (6 bases). With 0 bases removed from V and 4 bases from J, the gap between germline ends came to 15 bases. The CDR3 is made up of 16 amino acids. In germline, CDR1 is SGDLS, CDR2 YYNGEE.

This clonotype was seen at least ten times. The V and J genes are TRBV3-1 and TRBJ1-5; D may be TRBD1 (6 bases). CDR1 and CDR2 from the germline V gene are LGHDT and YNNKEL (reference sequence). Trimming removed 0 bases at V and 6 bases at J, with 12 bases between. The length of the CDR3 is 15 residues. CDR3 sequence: CASSQDDSGVQPQHF. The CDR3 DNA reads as TGTGCCAGCAGCCAAGATGATTCAGGGGTTCAGCCCCAGCATTTT.

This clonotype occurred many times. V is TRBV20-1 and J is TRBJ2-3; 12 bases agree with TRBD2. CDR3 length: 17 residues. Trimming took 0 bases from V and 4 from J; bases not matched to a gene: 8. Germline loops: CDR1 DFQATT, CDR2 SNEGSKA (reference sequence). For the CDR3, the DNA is TGCAGTGCTAGAGATCAGACTAGCGGGAGTATTTCAGATACGCAGTATTTT. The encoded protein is CSARDQTSGSISDTQYF.